One and the same sample provided the 29 T cell receptor beta chains below, sequenced in a study of radiation and T cells in renal cell carcinoma. Produced via immunoSEQ multiplex PCR; TCRdb's table is partial and in-frame only. The sample holds over 60,000 clones, approximately 86% seen once. The time point here: blood 2 weeks post-SBRT. This sample's treatment: 15 Gy SBRT to primary tumor, nephrectomy 4 weeks later. Specimen: blood, collected from a patient whose treatment included radiotherapy and nephrectomy. These TCRs come from a woman between 50 and 59 years old with renal cell carcinoma.

J is TRBJ2-5 and V is TRBV27; D is uncertain. Trimming took 4 bases from V and 5 from J, leaving 14 bases between them. Per germline, CDR1 MNHEY and CDR2 SMNVEV (reference sequence). The CDR3 spans 14 residues. The chain's CDR3 is CASSSWAVSETQYF. CDR3 DNA sequence: TGTGCCAGCAGTTCATGGGCAGTTTCTGAGACCCAGTACTTC.

The chain carries TRBV30 and TRBJ1-6; D gene unclear. The CDR3 extends over 14 amino acids. The germline V and J ends were trimmed by 2 bases and 5 bases, with 10 bases remaining between them. Per germline, CDR1 GTSNPN and CDR2 SVGIG (reference sequence). CDR3 residues: CAWSKEDHNSPLHF. CDR3 sequence (DNA): TGTGCCTGGAGTAAGGAAGACCATAATTCACCCCTCCACTTT.

The CDR3 region has the DNA TGTGCCAGCAGCTTAGACAGCTCAAAACTGTTTTTT. It is translated as CASSLDSSKLFF. The chain uses TRBV7-9 and TRBJ1-4; no clear D gene. This CDR3 comprises 12 residues. Germline assignment: CDR1 SEHNR and CDR2 FQNEAQ (reference sequence). The V end lost 1 base, the J end lost 10 bases, and 7 bases lay between the germline ends.

V and J are TRBV7-9 and TRBJ2-3, with D uncertain. The CDR3 loop spans 12 amino acids. Germline V CDR1 and CDR2: SEHNR, FQNEAQ (reference sequence). The V gene lost 6 bases and the J gene lost 5 bases, with 9 bases spanning the gap. CDR3 coding DNA: TGTGCCAGCAGAATGGGCGTAGATACGCAGTATTTT. It specifies CASRMGVDTQYF.

V and J are TRBV10-3 and TRBJ2-5, with D perhaps given as TRBD1 or TRBD2 (5 bases each). Per the germline V gene, CDR1 is ENHRY and CDR2 is SYGVKD. The CDR3 spans 15 residues. V lost 3 bases to trimming and J lost 7 bases, with 18 bases between them. CDR3 nucleotides: TGTGCCATCAGTGATTTGGTGCCCGCCGGGGCGACCCAGTACTTC. The encoded protein is CAISDLVPAGATQYF.

This chain joins TRBV11-2 and TRBJ1-2, with D tentatively TRBD1 (6 bases). V lost 2 bases and J 6 bases, leaving 13 bases between the germline ends. Germline CDR1 is SGHAT and CDR2 is FQNNGV. The CDR3 is 14 residues long. CDR3 DNA: TGTGCCAGCAGCTTACTAGCGGGGGGCGATGGCTACACCTTC. Amino acids: CASSLLAGGDGYTF.

This clone has just one count. The CDR3 sequence is CASSLDGGYYEQYF. The CDR3, as DNA: TGTGCCAGCAGCTTAGATGGGGGTTACTACGAGCAGTACTTC. The chain is built from TRBV7-2 and TRBJ2-7; tentatively, D is TRBD1 or TRBD2 (5 bases each). CDR3 size: 14 residues. Germline CDR1 and CDR2: SGHTA and FQGNSA. Trimming took off 1 base at V and 3 bases at J, with 10 bases between the two ends.

The chain links TRBV5-1 to TRBJ2-3; D may be TRBD2 (6 bases). The CDR3 consists of 18 residues. Germline V gives CDR1 SGHRS, CDR2 YFSETQ. V was trimmed by 1 base and J by 2 bases, leaving 20 bases between them. CDR3 sequence (DNA): TGCGCCAGCAGCTTGCGCCTACTAGCTCCCCAGTACACAGATACGCAGTATTTT. It encodes CASSLRLLAPQYTDTQYF.

This clone has just one count. The J gene is TRBJ1-2, the V gene TRBV15; D may be TRBD1 (5 bases). Germline V CDR1 and CDR2: LNHNV, YYDKDF (reference sequence). V lost 0 bases and J lost 2, with 7 bases in between. The CDR3 consists of 14 residues. CDR3 bases: TGTGCCACCAGCAGAGACAGGGTAAACTATGGCTACACCTTC. Amino acids: CATSRDRVNYGYTF.

The genes are TRBV5-4 and TRBJ2-5, with unresolved D. Germline V gene lookup returns CDR1 SGHNT and CDR2 YYREEE (reference sequence). This CDR3 is built from 12 residues. With 4 bases removed from V and 4 bases from J, the gap between germline ends came to 8 bases. CDR3 in DNA: TGTGCCAGCAGCGGTTGGGGAGAGACCCAGTACTTC. This sequence encodes CASSGWGETQYF.

V is TRBV29-1 and J is TRBJ2-1, with 7 bases identical to TRBD2. The CDR3 extends over 14 amino acids. V gave up 6 bases and J gave up 6 bases; unmatched junction bases: 11. CDR1 is SQVTM, CDR2 ANQGSEA, per germline. CDR3 coding DNA: TGCAGCGTGGCCGGAGGAACGGGAGGCAATGAGCAGTTCTTC. Translated: CSVAGGTGGNEQFF.

V is TRBV5-4 and J is TRBJ1-2; 7 bases match TRBD1. The ends lost 2 bases at V and 6 bases at J; junction bases unmatched: 1. Germline values: CDR1 SGHNT, CDR2 YYREEE (reference sequence). The CDR3 loop spans 12 amino acids. The CDR3: CASSLDRDGYTF. CDR3 in DNA: TGTGCCAGCAGCTTAGACAGGGATGGCTACACCTTC.

The V call is TRBV19, the J call TRBJ2-5, with D possibly called TRBD1 or TRBD2 (6 bases each). Looked up from germline, CDR1 is LNHDA and CDR2 is SQIVND (reference sequence). V was cut by 1 base and J by 7 bases, with 16 bases left in between. The CDR3 covers 15 residues. The CDR3 DNA follows: TGTGCCAGTAGTATAGCCTCTGGGGGGACATCGACCCAGTACTTC. It is translated as CASSIASGGTSTQYF.

The sample holds a few counts of this clone. The chain carries TRBV5-4 and TRBJ2-3; no definite D call. The CDR3 covers 13 residues. Per germline, CDR1 SGHNT and CDR2 YYREEE (reference sequence). Trimming left V 2 bases short and J 4 bases short, with 8 bases between. The CDR3 loop is CASSLVTADTQYF. Written as DNA, the CDR3 is TGTGCCAGCAGCTTAGTAACGGCAGATACGCAGTATTTT. Supplemented by reference TRBV5-4 and TRBJ2-3, the full variable domain reads ETGVTQSPTHLIKTRGQQVTLRCSSQSGHNTVSWYQQALGQGPQFIFQYYREEENGRGNFPPRFSGLQFPNYSSELNVNALELDDSALYLCASSLVTADTQYFGPGTRLTVL.

This chain joins TRBV25-1 and TRBJ2-7; TRBD2 is a possible D gene (6 bases). The V and J ends lost 3 bases and 7 bases respectively, with 13 bases between them. The germline V gene has CDR1 MGHDK and CDR2 SYGVNS. The CDR3 has 13 amino acids. This CDR3 is CASSDGGEHEQYF. CDR3 sequence (DNA): TGTGCCAGCAGTGACGGCGGGGAGCATGAGCAGTACTTC.

The genes are TRBV9 and TRBJ2-1, with D hard to call. V was trimmed by 1 base and J by 7 bases, leaving 9 bases between them. Germline CDR1 SGDLS, CDR2 YYNGEE. There are 13 residues in the CDR3. This CDR3 is CASSVTNKNEQFF. Here the CDR3 DNA reads TGTGCCAGCAGCGTAACGAATAAGAATGAGCAGTTCTTC.

The rearrangement uses TRBV5-1 and TRBJ2-5; TRBD2 matches 9 bases. Germline V gene lookup returns CDR1 SGHRS and CDR2 YFSETQ. The CDR3 loop spans 18 amino acids. After removal of 3 bases from V and 1 base from J, the junction contained 13 bases not matched to a gene. The CDR3 DNA reads TGCGCCAGCAGCTCGCTCCCTTTAGCGGGAGTTGCCCAAGAGACCCAGTACTTC. This codes for CASSSLPLAGVAQETQYF.

The chain uses TRBV7-8 and TRBJ1-1; weak D call: TRBD1 (5 bases). Germline CDR1 SGHVS, CDR2 FQNEAQ. The CDR3 sequence is 14 residues long. Trimming removed 1 base at V and 3 bases at J, with 9 bases between. The CDR3 loop reads CASSLVGEYTEAFF. In nucleotides, the CDR3 is TGTGCCAGCAGCTTAGTGGGGGAATACACTGAAGCTTTCTTT. The complete variable domain, with remaining parts taken from reference TRBV7-8 and TRBJ1-1, reads GAGVSQSPRYKVAKRGQDVALRCDPISGHVSLFWYQQALGQGPEFLTYFQNEAQLDKSGLPSDRFFAERPEGSVSTLKIQRTQQEDSAVYLCASSLVGEYTEAFFGQGTRLTVV.

The J gene is TRBJ2-4, the V gene TRBV7-9; D is perhaps TRBD1 (5 bases). V lost 6 bases, J lost 0 bases, and 12 bases lay in between. CDR1 and CDR2 (germline): SEHNR, FQNEAQ (reference sequence). CDR3 length: 15 amino acids. The CDR3 DNA reads TGTGCCAGCAGTCTAGGGGATCTAGCCAAAAACATTCAGTACTTC. This gives the protein CASSLGDLAKNIQYF.

The J gene is TRBJ2-4, the V gene TRBV4-1, with D unresolved. CDR3 length equals 13 residues. The V gene's germline CDR1 is MGHRA and CDR2 YSYEKL. V was cut by 0 bases and J by 8 bases, with 8 bases left in between. This CDR3 reads CASSQDQVDIQYF. The CDR3 bases are TGCGCCAGCAGCCAAGATCAAGTAGACATTCAGTACTTC.

The chain links TRBV5-1 to TRBJ2-6; a possible D gene is TRBD1 (7 bases). This CDR3 is built from 16 residues. V lost 4 bases to trimming and J lost 0 bases, with 11 bases between them. Looked up from germline, CDR1 is SGHRS and CDR2 is YFSETQ. CDR3: CASSAGQNSGANVLTF. The CDR3 DNA sequence: TGCGCCAGCAGCGCGGGACAGAACTCTGGGGCCAACGTCCTGACTTTC. The full variable domain, completed using reference TRBV5-1 and TRBJ2-6, is KAGVTQTPRYLIKTRGQQVTLSCSPISGHRSVSWYQQTPGQGLQFLFEYFSETQRNKGNFPGRFSGRQFSNSRSEMNVSTLELGDSALYLCASSAGQNSGANVLTFGAGSRLTVL.

The V and J genes are TRBV7-2 and TRBJ2-5, with TRBD1 matching 7 bases. The germline V gene encodes CDR1 SGHTA and CDR2 FQGNSA. Unmatched junction bases numbered 8, after V lost 0 bases and J lost 4 bases. This CDR3 comprises 16 residues. The CDR3 reads CASSLAEDRSGETQYF. Written as DNA, the CDR3 is TGTGCCAGCAGCTTAGCCGAGGACAGGTCGGGAGAGACCCAGTACTTC.

This chain joins TRBV7-9 and TRBJ2-7, with D tentatively TRBD1 (6 bases). The V gene lost 3 bases and the J gene lost 6 bases, with 15 bases spanning the gap. Germline V gives CDR1 SEHNR, CDR2 FQNEAQ (reference sequence). CDR3 length: 14 amino acids. The DNA for the CDR3 is TGTGCCAGCAGCTTCTTGGCAGGGGCCACCGAGCAGTACTTC. The encoded protein is CASSFLAGATEQYF.

This clone was detected once. V and J are TRBV11-3 and TRBJ2-7; a weak D match, TRBD1 (7 bases). The CDR3 extends over 14 amino acids. V lost 2 bases to trimming and J lost 5 bases, with 13 bases between them. Germline V gene data show CDR1 as SGHNT and CDR2 as YENEEA. CDR3 coding DNA: TGTGCCAGCAGCTTAAACAGGGGCGGGAACGAGCAGTACTTC. Translating it yields CASSLNRGGNEQYF.

The rearrangement links TRBV30 to TRBJ2-4, with TRBD1 matching 11 bases. The CDR3 is 16 residues long. J lost 1 base, V lost 2 bases, and 4 bases had no gene match. Per the germline V gene, CDR1 is GTSNPN and CDR2 is SVGIG (reference sequence). DNA for the CDR3: TGTGCCTGGAGTAGGGGACAGGGGGAGGCCAAAAACATTCAGTACTTC. Translating gives CAWSRGQGEAKNIQYF.

This chain joins TRBV10-3 and TRBJ1-3, with 7 bases matching TRBD1. Losses at the gene ends were 4 bases for V and 0 bases for J; bases not matched to a gene: 3. The CDR3 length is 15 residues. CDR1 and CDR2 (germline): ENHRY, SYGVKD. The CDR3 sequence is CAISAGGNSGNTIYF. CDR3 DNA: TGTGCCATCAGTGCAGGGGGTAACTCTGGAAACACCATATATTTT.

V usage is TRBV18 and J usage is TRBJ1-2, with no clear D. Per germline, CDR1 KGHSH and CDR2 LQKENI. CDR3 length: 15 residues. V was shortened by 3 bases and J by 8 bases, with 19 bases between the two germline ends. The DNA for the CDR3 is TGTGCCAGCTCACCGACGAATGACGGCCGGTCGGGCTACACCTTC. It is translated as CASSPTNDGRSGYTF.

The chain uses TRBV4-1 and TRBJ2-2, with a weak D call TRBD1 (6 bases). This CDR3 contains 16 residues. Trimming pared 2 bases from V and 5 bases from J, leaving 15 bases between. Germline loops: CDR1 MGHRA, CDR2 YSYEKL. The CDR3 nucleotides read TGCGCCAGCAGCCAACAAAATAACAGGGAAACCGGGGAGCTGTTTTTT. Translated, it gives CASSQQNNRETGELFF.

DNA of the CDR3: TGTGCCAGCAGTCCTTATTCTTTTGCCCCCTATGGCTACACCTTC. Its translation is CASSPYSFAPYGYTF. The rearrangement uses TRBV6-5 and TRBJ1-2; D uncertain. The germline gives CDR1 MNHEY, CDR2 SVGAGI. V lost 5 bases and J 4 bases, leaving 17 bases between the germline ends. This CDR3 region has 15 residues.